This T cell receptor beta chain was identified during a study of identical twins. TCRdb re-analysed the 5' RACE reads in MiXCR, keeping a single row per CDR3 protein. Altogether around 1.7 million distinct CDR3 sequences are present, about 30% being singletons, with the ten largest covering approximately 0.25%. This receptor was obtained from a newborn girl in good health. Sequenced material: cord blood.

The CDR3 DNA reads as TGTGCCAGCAGTTTACAGGGGGCTTTTCACGAGCAGTACTTC. Its protein product is CASSLQGAFHEQYF. The chain uses TRBV6-2 or TRBV6-3 and TRBJ2-7; 9 bases line up with TRBD1. Germline V gene lookup returns CDR1 MNHEY and CDR2 SVGEGT. This CDR3 is 14 amino acids long. V gave up 4 bases and J gave up 5 bases; unmatched junction bases: 6.